Listed below are T cell receptor beta chains from one sample, sequenced in a study of blood T cell repertoires in COVID-19. The protocol was immunoSEQ multiplex PCR, while the TCRdb copy is restricted to in-frame clones and leaves out a portion. The repertoire holds roughly 62,000 clones, with around 80% as singletons. Sequencing was done on a sample of peripheral blood. These receptors were collected from a woman of 80 years or more with active or convalescent COVID-19. CDR3s include the opening cysteine and the closing phenylalanine or tryptophan. The D gene is left open where the match is weak.

D gene | J gene | V gene | CDR3 length | CDR3 protein
. | TRBJ1-2 | TRBV6-5 | 13 | CASRRGPQYGYTF
TRBD2 | TRBJ2-7 | TRBV5-1 | 16 | CASSSRGLAVSYEQYF
. | TRBJ1-1 | TRBV6-5 | 13 | CASSNGVYTEAFF
TRBD1 | TRBJ1-6 | TRBV6-4 | 15 | CASSKGAADNSPLHF
. | TRBJ1-5 | TRBV6-5 | 15 | CASSWTSGGNQPQHF
. | TRBJ2-5 | TRBV2 | 11 | CASGLQETQYF
. | TRBJ2-3 | TRBV5-1 | 15 | CASSLGRGRTDTQYF
. | TRBJ1-2 | TRBV7-9 | 14 | CASSLTTAFYGYTF
. | TRBJ2-1 | TRBV9 | 14 | CASGVGNYYNEQFF
TRBD1 | TRBJ2-1 | TRBV14 | 16 | CASSQEWGTAYNEQFF
. | TRBJ1-3 | TRBV5-1 | 14 | CASSLGGSGNTIYF
. | TRBJ1-1 | TRBV11-2 | 16 | CASSHMSRGWDTEAFF
TRBD1 | TRBJ1-4 | TRBV3-1/TRBV3-2 | 14 | CASSHGQGSEKLFF
. | TRBJ2-7 | TRBV2 | 16 | CASSEFSSAESYEQYF
TRBD1 | TRBJ1-1 | TRBV5-1 | 17 | CASSPLTGQGADTEAFF
. | TRBJ1-6 | TRBV6-5 | 15 | CASSQQGSVYSPLHF
. | TRBJ2-2 | TRBV6-5 | 15 | CASSWGRILTGELFF
. | TRBJ1-1 | TRBV5-4 | 16 | CASSPRGAAGNTEAFF
. | TRBJ1-4 | TRBV5-1 | 14 | CASSLRETNEKLFF
. | TRBJ1-2 | TRBV10-3 | 14 | CAISESTPNYGYTF
. | TRBJ1-1 | TRBV10-3 | 13 | CAIGTAMNTEAFF
. | TRBJ2-2 | TRBV28 | 12 | CASTKETGELFF
TRBD1 | TRBJ1-1 | TRBV6-4 | 13 | CASSRGRDSEAFF
TRBD1 | TRBJ1-1 | TRBV5-1 | 14 | CASSWGTGGTEAFF
TRBD1 | TRBJ2-2 | TRBV19 | 13 | CASRGQGAGELFF
. | TRBJ2-1 | TRBV30 | 16 | CAWSVGVPPSYNEQFF
TRBD1 | TRBJ2-4 | TRBV5-1 | 16 | CASSPRQGDVQNIQYF
TRBD1 | TRBJ2-1 | TRBV2 | 12 | CASRSTGSTQFF
TRBD1 | TRBJ1-2 | TRBV19 | 14 | CASRDRDANYGYTF
TRBD1 | TRBJ1-2 | TRBV13 | 14 | CASSSRQGAGGYTF
TRBD1 | TRBJ1-3 | TRBV2 | 16 | CASSVDREANGNTIYF
. | TRBJ1-1 | TRBV3-1/TRBV3-2 | 16 | CASSQLGGGVNTEAFF
TRBD1 | TRBJ2-7 | TRBV5-6 | 15 | CASSLILTGEYEQYF
. | TRBJ1-4 | TRBV11-3 | 14 | CASSSGLNNEKLFF
TRBD1 | TRBJ1-1 | TRBV19 | 13 | CASRNRGGTEAFF
TRBD1 | TRBJ1-5 | TRBV5-1 | 16 | CASSPGDREGNQPQHF
TRBD1 | TRBJ2-3 | TRBV30 | 14 | CAWSFRGRTDTQYF
. | TRBJ2-1 | TRBV6-2/TRBV6-3 | 15 | CASSRGGWSYNEQFF
. | TRBJ1-6 | TRBV11-2 | 13 | CASSLPLKSPLHF
TRBD1 | TRBJ2-7 | TRBV6-1 | 15 | CASSDGTGLLHEQYF
TRBD2 | TRBJ2-1 | TRBV7-3 | 14 | CASSLSGGNNEQFF
. | TRBJ1-2 | TRBV15 | 14 | CATSRDRPNQASSF
. | TRBJ2-5 | TRBV6-2/TRBV6-3 | 14 | CASSYQGSRETQYF
. | TRBJ1-2 | TRBV19 | 16 | CASSIGAVTTGGGYTF